Reported below is one T cell receptor beta chain. This sample is drawn from a study of blood T cells in healthy people across ages. As for the study in general: Template switching caught about one barcoded beta molecule for each two T cells.

Sample-barcoded 5' priming and a J-beta primer mix drove a second PCR of roughly 7 to 11 cycles. TCRdb processed the 5' RACE reads anew with MiXCR; each CDR3 protein has one entry. The sample holds over 500,000 distinct CDR3 sequences, 40% to 65% seen once. Peripheral blood, around 10 milliliters per donor, was collected. There are 14 residues in the CDR3. Germline CDR1 and CDR2: LGHDT and YNNKEL (reference sequence). The sample comprised blood. The gene calls are TRBV3-1 and TRBJ2-7, with 9 bases matching TRBD2. The J call may be in error: the DNA end matches TRBJ2-5 better. The source of this sequence is a woman of 80 years or more in good health. The CDR3 sequence: CASIKRGVEETQYF. Written as DNA, the CDR3 is TGTGCCAGCATCAAGCGGGGGGTGGAAGAGACCCAGTACTTC.